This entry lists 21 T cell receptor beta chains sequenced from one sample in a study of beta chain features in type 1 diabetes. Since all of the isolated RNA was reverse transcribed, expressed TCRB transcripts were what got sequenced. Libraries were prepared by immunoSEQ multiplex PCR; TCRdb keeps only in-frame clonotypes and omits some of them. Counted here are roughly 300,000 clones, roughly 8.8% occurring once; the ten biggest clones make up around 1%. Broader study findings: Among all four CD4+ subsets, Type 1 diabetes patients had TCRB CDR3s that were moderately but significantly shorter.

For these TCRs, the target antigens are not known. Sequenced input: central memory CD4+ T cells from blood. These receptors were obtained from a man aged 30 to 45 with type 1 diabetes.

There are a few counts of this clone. In nucleotides, the CDR3 is TGTGCCACGGGAGAGGGCCGGGTGGCGTATAGCAATCAGCCCCAGCATTTT. It is translated as CATGEGRVAYSNQPQHF. This chain uses TRBV19 with TRBJ1-5; D unclear. The CDR3 length is 17 residues. V lost 10 bases and J lost 0, with 22 bases in between. Germline V gene sequence: CDR1 LNHDA, CDR2 SQIVND (reference sequence).

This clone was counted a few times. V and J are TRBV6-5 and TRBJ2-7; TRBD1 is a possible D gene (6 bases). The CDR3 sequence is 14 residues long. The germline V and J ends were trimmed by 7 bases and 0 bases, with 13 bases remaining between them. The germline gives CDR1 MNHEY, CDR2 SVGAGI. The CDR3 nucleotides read TGTGCCAGCACCCCGGGACATCGCTCCTACGAGCAGTACTTC. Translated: CASTPGHRSYEQYF.

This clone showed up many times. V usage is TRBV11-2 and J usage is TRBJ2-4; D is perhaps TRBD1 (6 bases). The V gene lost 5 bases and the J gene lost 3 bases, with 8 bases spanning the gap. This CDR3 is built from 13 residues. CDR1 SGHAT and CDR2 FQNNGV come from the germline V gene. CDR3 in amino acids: CASSMDSKNIQYF. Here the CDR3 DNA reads TGTGCCAGCAGCATGGACAGCAAAAACATTCAGTACTTC.

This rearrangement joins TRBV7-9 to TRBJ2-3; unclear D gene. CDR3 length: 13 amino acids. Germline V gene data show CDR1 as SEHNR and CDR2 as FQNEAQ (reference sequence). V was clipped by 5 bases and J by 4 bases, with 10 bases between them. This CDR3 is CASSVGPPDTQYF. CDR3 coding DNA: TGTGCCAGCAGCGTGGGCCCACCAGATACGCAGTATTTT. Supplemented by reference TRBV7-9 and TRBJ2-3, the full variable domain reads DTGVSQNPRHKITKRGQNVTFRCDPISEHNRLYWYRQTLGQGPEFLTYFQNEAQLEKSRLLSDRFSAERPKGSFSTLEIQRTEQGDSAMYLCASSVGPPDTQYFGPGTRLTVL.

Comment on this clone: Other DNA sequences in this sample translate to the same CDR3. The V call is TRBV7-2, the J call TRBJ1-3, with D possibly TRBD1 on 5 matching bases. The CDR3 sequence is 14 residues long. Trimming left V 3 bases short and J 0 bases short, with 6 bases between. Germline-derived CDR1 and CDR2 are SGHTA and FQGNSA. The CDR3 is CASSFQGSGNTIYF. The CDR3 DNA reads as TGTGCCAGCAGCTTTCAGGGCTCTGGAAACACCATATATTTT.

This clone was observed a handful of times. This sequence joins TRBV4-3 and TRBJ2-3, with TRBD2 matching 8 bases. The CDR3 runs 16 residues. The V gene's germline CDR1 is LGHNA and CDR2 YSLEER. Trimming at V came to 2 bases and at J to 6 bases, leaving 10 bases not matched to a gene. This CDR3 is CASSQFRPGGPDTQYF. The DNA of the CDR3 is TGCGCCAGCAGCCAATTCCGGCCGGGGGGGCCTGATACGCAGTATTTT.

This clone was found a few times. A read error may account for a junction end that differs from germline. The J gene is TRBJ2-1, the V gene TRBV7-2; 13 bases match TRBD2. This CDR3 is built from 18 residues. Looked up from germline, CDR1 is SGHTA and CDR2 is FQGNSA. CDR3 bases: TGCGCCAGCAGCTCGCACGAAAGGACTAGCGGGGGATACAATGAGCAGTTCTTC. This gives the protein CASSSHERTSGGYNEQFF.

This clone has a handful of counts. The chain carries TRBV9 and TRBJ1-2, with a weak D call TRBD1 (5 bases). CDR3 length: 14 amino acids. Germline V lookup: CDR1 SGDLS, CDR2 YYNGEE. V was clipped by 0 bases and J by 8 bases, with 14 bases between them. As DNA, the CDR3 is TGTGCCAGCAGCGTAGAAAGAAGGGGAACAGGCTACACCTTC. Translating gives CASSVERRGTGYTF. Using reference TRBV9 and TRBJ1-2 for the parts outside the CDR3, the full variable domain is DSGVTQTPKHLITATGQRVTLRCSPRSGDLSVYWYQQSLDQGLQFLIQYYNGEERAKGNILERFSAQQFPDLHSELNLSSLELGDSALYFCASSVERRGTGYTFGSGTRLTVV.

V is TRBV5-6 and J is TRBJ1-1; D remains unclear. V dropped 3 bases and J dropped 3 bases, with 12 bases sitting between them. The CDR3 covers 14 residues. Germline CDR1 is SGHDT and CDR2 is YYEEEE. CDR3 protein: CASSWTGADTEAFF. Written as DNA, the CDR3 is TGTGCCAGCAGCTGGACGGGCGCGGACACTGAAGCTTTCTTT. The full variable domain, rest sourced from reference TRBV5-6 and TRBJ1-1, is DAGVTQSPTHLIKTRGQQVTLRCSPKSGHDTVSWYQQALGQGPQFIFQYYEEEERQRGNFPDRFSGHQFPNYSSELNVNALLLGDSALYLCASSWTGADTEAFFGQGTRLTVV.

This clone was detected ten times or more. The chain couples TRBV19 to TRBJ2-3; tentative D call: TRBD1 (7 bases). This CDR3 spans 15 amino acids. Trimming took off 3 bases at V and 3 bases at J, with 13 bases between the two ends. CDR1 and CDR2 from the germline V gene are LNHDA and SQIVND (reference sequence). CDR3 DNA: TGTGCCAGTAGTATCATCCAGGGGGGTACAGATACGCAGTATTTT. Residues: CASSIIQGGTDTQYF.

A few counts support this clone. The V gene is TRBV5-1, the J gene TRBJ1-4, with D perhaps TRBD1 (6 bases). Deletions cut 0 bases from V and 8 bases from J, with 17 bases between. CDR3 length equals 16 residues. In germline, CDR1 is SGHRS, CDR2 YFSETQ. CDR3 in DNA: TGCGCCAGCAGCTTGGTCCCTAGGGGGATCCGCGAAAAACTGTTTTTT. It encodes CASSLVPRGIREKLFF.

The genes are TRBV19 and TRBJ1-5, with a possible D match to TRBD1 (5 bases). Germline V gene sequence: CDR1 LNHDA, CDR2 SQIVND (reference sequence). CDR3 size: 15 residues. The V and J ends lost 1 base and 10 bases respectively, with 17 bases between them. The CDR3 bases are TGTGCCAGTAGTATAGTTTACAGGACTCTATACCCCCAGCATTTT. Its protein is CASSIVYRTLYPQHF.

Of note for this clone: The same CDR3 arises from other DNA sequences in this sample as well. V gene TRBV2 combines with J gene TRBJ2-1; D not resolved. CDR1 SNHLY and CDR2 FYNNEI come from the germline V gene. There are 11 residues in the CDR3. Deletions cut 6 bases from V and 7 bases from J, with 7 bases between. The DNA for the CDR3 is TGTGCCAGCAGCCCATATAATGAGCAGTTCTTC. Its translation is CASSPYNEQFF. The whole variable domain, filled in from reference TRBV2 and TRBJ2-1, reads EPEVTQTPSHQVTQMGQEVILRCVPISNHLYFYWYRQILGQKVEFLVSFYNNEISEKSEIFDDQFSVERPDGSNFTLKIRSTKLEDSAMYFCASSPYNEQFFGPGTRLTVL.

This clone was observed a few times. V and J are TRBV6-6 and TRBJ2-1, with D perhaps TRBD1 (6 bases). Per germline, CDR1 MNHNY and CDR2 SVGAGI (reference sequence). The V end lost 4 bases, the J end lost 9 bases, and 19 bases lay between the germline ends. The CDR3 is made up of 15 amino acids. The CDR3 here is CASSSTASGAGEQFF. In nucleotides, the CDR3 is TGTGCCAGCAGTTCGACAGCCTCAGGGGCCGGTGAGCAGTTCTTC.

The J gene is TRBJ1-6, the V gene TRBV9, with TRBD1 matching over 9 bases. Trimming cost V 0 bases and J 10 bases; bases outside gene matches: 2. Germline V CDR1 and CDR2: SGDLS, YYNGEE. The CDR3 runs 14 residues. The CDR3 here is CASSVEGQGSPLHF. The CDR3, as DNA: TGTGCCAGCAGCGTAGAGGGACAGGGCTCACCCCTCCACTTT. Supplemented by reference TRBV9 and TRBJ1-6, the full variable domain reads DSGVTQTPKHLITATGQRVTLRCSPRSGDLSVYWYQQSLDQGLQFLIQYYNGEERAKGNILERFSAQQFPDLHSELNLSSLELGDSALYFCASSVEGQGSPLHFGNGTRLTVT.

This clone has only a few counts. CDR3 loop: CASRQGQVGMHEQFF. The CDR3, as DNA: TGTGCAAGTCGCCAGGGACAGGTGGGGATGCATGAGCAGTTCTTC. The rearrangement links TRBV12-2 to TRBJ2-1; no DNA check was done on the table's D call, TRBD1. TRBV12-2 is a documented pseudogene. The CDR3 is 15 amino acids.

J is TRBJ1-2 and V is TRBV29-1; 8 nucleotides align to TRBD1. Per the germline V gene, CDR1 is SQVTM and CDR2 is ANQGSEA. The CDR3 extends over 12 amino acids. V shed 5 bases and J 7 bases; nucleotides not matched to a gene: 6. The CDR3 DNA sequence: TGCAGCGTTACGACAGGGGATAGTGGCTACACCTTC. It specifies CSVTTGDSGYTF.

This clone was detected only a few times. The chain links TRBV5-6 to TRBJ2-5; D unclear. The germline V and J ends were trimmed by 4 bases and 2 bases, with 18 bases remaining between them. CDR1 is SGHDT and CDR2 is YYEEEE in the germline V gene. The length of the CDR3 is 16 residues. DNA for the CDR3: TGTGCCAGCAGCGCCCGGCCTCTGGACGCACAAGAGACCCAGTACTTC. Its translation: CASSARPLDAQETQYF.

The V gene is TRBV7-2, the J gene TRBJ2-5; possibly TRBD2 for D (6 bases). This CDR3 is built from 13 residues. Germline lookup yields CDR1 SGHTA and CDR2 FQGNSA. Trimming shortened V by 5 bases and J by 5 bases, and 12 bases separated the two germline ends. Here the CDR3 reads CASSPAGSETQYF. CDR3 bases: TGTGCCAGCAGCCCAGCGGGTTCGGAGACCCAGTACTTC.

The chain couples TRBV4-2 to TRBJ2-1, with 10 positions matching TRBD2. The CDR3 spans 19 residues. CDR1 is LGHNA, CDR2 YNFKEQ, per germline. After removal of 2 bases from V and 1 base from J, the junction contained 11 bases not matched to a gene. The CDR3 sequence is CASSQSLVPSGGSYNEQFF. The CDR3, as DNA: TGTGCCAGCAGCCAATCGCTCGTCCCTAGCGGGGGTTCCTACAATGAGCAGTTCTTC.

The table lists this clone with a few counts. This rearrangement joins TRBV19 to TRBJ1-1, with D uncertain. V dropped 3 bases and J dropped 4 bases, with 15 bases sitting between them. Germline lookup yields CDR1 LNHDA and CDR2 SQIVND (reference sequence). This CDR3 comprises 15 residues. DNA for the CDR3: TGTGCCAGTAGTATGGGTTTCCTAGGGAGCACTGAAGCTTTCTTT. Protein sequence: CASSMGFLGSTEAFF.